This T cell receptor (beta chain) is drawn from a study of early T cells in non-severe SARS-CoV-2 infection. Study at large: Sequencing of bulk RNA from unsorted whole blood was done, without chain pairing. Points from the study as a whole: Database matching using VDJdb favored anti-spike CD8 responses, with private and CD4 specificities left missing.

This clonotype occurred many times. Its antigen is not known. TCRdb called the 5' RACE reads again in MiXCR, with one record for every CDR3 protein. The table has nearly 45,000 distinct CDR3 sequences, approximately 11% seen once; the top ten hold around a tenth. Germline CDR1 SGHTA, CDR2 FQGNSA. Trimming took 0 bases from V and 2 from J, leaving 11 bases between them. The CDR3 spans 15 residues. Sequences were obtained from whole blood. The clonotype originates from an adult who was a healthcare worker with PCR-confirmed SARS-CoV-2 infection or an uninfected control (not recorded which). The J gene is TRBJ2-7, the V gene TRBV7-2; D unclear. The CDR3 DNA reads TGTGCCAGCAGCTTAGCGCTTGGAAGGGCCTACGAGCAGTACTTC. As protein: CASSLALGRAYEQYF.